This T cell receptor beta chain emerged from a study of control samples from healthy donors and cancer patients. Here immunoSEQ multiplex PCR was the method, and the copy in TCRdb shows in-frame clones only, minus some. The table has just under 75,000 clones, roughly 87% seen once. The germline V gene has CDR1 KGHDR and CDR2 SFDVKD. V trimming: 1 base; J trimming: 7 bases; junction bases outside the gene matches: 7. CDR3 length: 16 amino acids. The material sequenced was blood. This clonotype originated in a woman aged 50 to 60 in good health. The chain recombines TRBV24-1 with TRBJ2-1, with TRBD2 matching 9 bases. CDR3 sequence (DNA): TGTGCCACCAGTGATTTCACTAGCGGGCAGACGAATGAGCAGTTCTTC. The encoded protein is CATSDFTSGQTNEQFF.